Shown below are 31 T cell receptor beta chains from a single sample sequenced in a study of shared clonotypes between healthy human individuals. The method was immunoSEQ multiplex PCR; TCRdb's version includes in-frame clones alone and lacks a portion of them. The sample holds about a million clones, approximately 80% seen once. Material for sequencing was memory CD4+ T cells from PBMCs. Specified subset: CD45RA-negative fraction. All receptors derive from a man younger than 30 in good health. Some clones in this sample may be carry-over from other donors' samples.

This clone has more than one count but fewer than ten. This chain joins TRBV5-6 and TRBJ2-7; no clear D. The CDR3 spans 17 residues. Between the trimmed V and J ends, which lost 7 bases and 4 bases, there was a span of 27 bases. The V gene's germline CDR1 is SGHDT and CDR2 YYEEEE. CDR3 loop: CASSFYLTGADLYEQYF. CDR3 DNA: TGTGCCAGCTCCTTCTATTTAACTGGTGCGGATTTGTACGAGCAGTACTTC.

The sample holds one count of this clone. The chain recombines TRBV30 with TRBJ1-2; no firm D call. This CDR3 contains 13 residues. Germline V CDR1 and CDR2: GTSNPN, SVGIG (reference sequence). Trimming shortened V by 3 bases and J by 3 bases, and 11 bases separated the two germline ends. The CDR3 is CAWRPDRYYGYTF. The DNA for the CDR3 is TGTGCCTGGAGACCAGACCGATACTATGGCTACACCTTC.

For this clone: This sample includes further DNA sequences coding for the same CDR3. V gene TRBV18 combines with J gene TRBJ2-7; D possibly corresponds to TRBD2 (5 bases). The CDR3 spans 11 residues. Germline CDR1 reads KGHSH; CDR2 reads LQKENI. Trimming took off 3 bases at V and 5 bases at J, with 5 bases between the two ends. The CDR3 DNA follows: TGTGCCAGCTCACCCGGGGACGAGCAGTACTTC. Amino acid sequence: CASSPGDEQYF.

V usage is TRBV5-4 and J usage is TRBJ2-5, with unresolved D. This CDR3 has 14 amino acids. Trimming shortened V by 0 bases and J by 1 base, and 7 bases separated the two germline ends. The germline gives CDR1 SGHNT, CDR2 YYREEE (reference sequence). CDR3 amino acids: CASSLGRAQETQYF. CDR3 DNA: TGTGCCAGCAGCTTGGGAAGGGCCCAAGAGACCCAGTACTTC.

The rearrangement uses TRBV11-2 and TRBJ2-1; no definite D call. The germline CDR1 and CDR2 sequences are SGHAT and FQNNGV. V lost 1 base to trimming and J lost 4 bases, with 8 bases between them. The CDR3 sequence is 14 residues long. CDR3 residues: CASSLASFYNEQFF. The CDR3 DNA follows: TGTGCCAGCAGCTTAGCCTCTTTTTACAATGAGCAGTTCTTC.

This clone has a handful of counts. The chain uses TRBV27 and TRBJ1-1; D is unclear. This CDR3 spans 16 amino acids. Germline-derived CDR1 and CDR2 are MNHEY and SMNVEV (reference sequence). With 3 bases removed from V and 0 bases from J, the gap between germline ends came to 14 bases. CDR3 coding DNA: TGTGCCAGCAGTTTTGGTGGTGGCAGCATGAACACTGAAGCTTTCTTT. This sequence encodes CASSFGGGSMNTEAFF.

V and J are TRBV29-1 and TRBJ1-2, with D possibly being TRBD1 (5 bases). This CDR3 region has 14 residues. V gave up 3 bases and J gave up 6 bases, with 17 bases separating them. The germline gives CDR1 SQVTM, CDR2 ANQGSEA. The DNA of the CDR3 is TGCAGCGTTGAGAGGGTTGTTGACAGTAATGGCTACACCTTC. It translates to CSVERVVDSNGYTF.

The V gene is TRBV4-2, the J gene TRBJ1-2, with TRBD1 matching over 10 bases. Germline trimming cut 0 bases from V and 6 bases from J; bases unmatched to any gene: 13. The germline CDR1 and CDR2 sequences are LGHNA and YNFKEQ. The CDR3 length is 18 residues. The CDR3 is CASSQDQDRGVLGDGYTF. The CDR3 bases are TGTGCCAGCAGCCAAGATCAGGACAGGGGGGTTCTCGGAGATGGCTACACCTTC.

The chain couples TRBV6-5 to TRBJ2-1; TRBD2 matches at 11 bases. The CDR3 is made up of 15 amino acids. V gave up 6 bases and J gave up 6 bases; unmatched junction bases: 7. Per the germline V gene, CDR1 is MNHEY and CDR2 is SVGAGI. The CDR3, as DNA: TGTGCCAGCAGAACCGGGACTAGCGGATTCAATGAGCAGTTCTTC. It encodes CASRTGTSGFNEQFF.

The count of this clone is one. The chain recombines TRBV6-5 with TRBJ2-1; D is perhaps TRBD1 or TRBD2 (5 bases each). V lost 7 bases, J lost 4 bases, and 14 bases lay in between. This CDR3 contains 14 residues. Germline V gene sequence: CDR1 MNHEY, CDR2 SVGAGI. In DNA form, the CDR3 reads TGTGCCAGCAAGACCGGGACGGCTTACAATGAGCAGTTCTTC. It translates to CASKTGTAYNEQFF.

This clone was counted at least ten times. The chain has TRBV7-9 and TRBJ2-3, with D possibly matching TRBD1 (5 bases). Per germline, CDR1 SEHNR and CDR2 FQNEAQ (reference sequence). Trimming took off 7 bases at V and 5 bases at J, with 7 bases between the two ends. The CDR3 is 11 residues long. The DNA for the CDR3 is TGTGCCAGCACCCAGGGAGATACGCAGTATTTT. This sequence encodes CASTQGDTQYF.

This chain links TRBV2 with TRBJ2-7, with D perhaps TRBD1 (6 bases). Trimming took off 6 bases at V and 2 bases at J, with 14 bases between the two ends. The CDR3 spans 14 residues. Germline-derived CDR1 and CDR2 are SNHLY and FYNNEI. Here the CDR3 DNA reads TGTGCCAGCAGAGACGACAGGCACACCTACGAGCAGTACTTC. This codes for CASRDDRHTYEQYF. Combining the CDR3 with reference TRBV2 and TRBJ2-7 gives the whole variable domain EPEVTQTPSHQVTQMGQEVILRCVPISNHLYFYWYRQILGQKVEFLVSFYNNEISEKSEIFDDQFSVERPDGSNFTLKIRSTKLEDSAMYFCASRDDRHTYEQYFGPGTRLTVT.

The chain is built from TRBV7-2 and TRBJ1-1; the D gene is possibly TRBD1 (6 bases). V was cut by 5 bases and J by 6 bases, with 19 bases left in between. CDR3 length: 15 residues. Germline V gene sequence: CDR1 SGHTA, CDR2 FQGNSA. The CDR3 sequence: CASSQLQGWVAEAFF. The CDR3 DNA reads TGTGCCAGCAGCCAACTACAGGGCTGGGTAGCTGAAGCTTTCTTT.

The rearrangement links TRBV5-1 to TRBJ2-7; 10 bases match TRBD1. With 4 bases clipped from V and 4 bases from J, the junction kept 5 bases outside the gene matches. This CDR3 is 14 amino acids long. The germline V gene has CDR1 SGHRS and CDR2 YFSETQ. The CDR3 DNA reads as TGCGCCAGCAGCATTACGGGACAGGGGTACGAGCAGTACTTC. Its protein is CASSITGQGYEQYF.

The genes are TRBV5-1 and TRBJ1-1; D unresolved. The germline V gene encodes CDR1 SGHRS and CDR2 YFSETQ. V dropped 0 bases and J dropped 0 bases, with 9 bases sitting between them. The CDR3 runs 15 residues. The CDR3 reads CASSLVVSLNTEAFF. The CDR3 nucleotides read TGCGCCAGCAGCTTGGTTGTCAGCCTGAACACTGAAGCTTTCTTT.

A few counts support this clone. The rearrangement joins TRBV11-2 to TRBJ2-7; D is tentatively TRBD1 or TRBD2 (5 bases each). Trimming left V 6 bases short and J 2 bases short, with 14 bases between. This CDR3 is built from 14 residues. CDR1 and CDR2 (germline): SGHAT, FQNNGV. The CDR3, as DNA: TGTGCCAGCAGGAAGACTGGGGACCCCTACGAGCAGTACTTC. Its translation: CASRKTGDPYEQYF.

A word on this clone: This sample includes further DNA sequences coding for the same CDR3. The genes are TRBV11-2 and TRBJ2-5; possible D gene TRBD1, 6 bases. Germline V CDR1 and CDR2: SGHAT, FQNNGV. The CDR3 contains 14 residues. V lost 1 base and J lost 2, with 8 bases in between. Here the CDR3 reads CASSLGGQQETQYF. CDR3 in DNA: TGTGCCAGCAGCTTAGGCGGACAGCAAGAGACCCAGTACTTC.

The chain carries TRBV5-1 and TRBJ2-5; weak D call: TRBD2 (6 bases). The CDR3 is 13 residues long. V was trimmed by 3 bases and J by 4 bases, leaving 10 bases between them. Germline lookup yields CDR1 SGHRS and CDR2 YFSETQ. Here the CDR3 reads CASSSPTRETQYF. The DNA for the CDR3 is TGCGCCAGCAGCTCGCCGACTAGAGAGACCCAGTACTTC.

The chain links TRBV7-2 to TRBJ2-1; no clear D gene. This CDR3 comprises 16 residues. V was clipped by 2 bases and J by 1 base, with 12 bases between them. Germline V gene lookup returns CDR1 SGHTA and CDR2 FQGNSA. In nucleotides, the CDR3 is TGTGCCAGCAGCTTAAGTAGAGCGTTTTCCTACAATGAGCAGTTCTTC. This translates into CASSLSRAFSYNEQFF.

Comment on this clone: The sample holds other DNA sequences that translate to the same CDR3. The chain combines TRBV5-1 with TRBJ2-3; D gene uncertain. The V and J ends lost 0 bases and 2 bases respectively, with 7 bases between them. CDR1 and CDR2 (germline): SGHRS, YFSETQ. CDR3 length: 14 residues. Written as DNA, the CDR3 is TGCGCCAGCAGCTTGGGCGCGGCCACAGATACGCAGTATTTT. Translated: CASSLGAATDTQYF.

The sample holds one count of this clone. The rearrangement links TRBV2 to TRBJ1-6, with D tentatively TRBD1 (6 bases). Germline loops: CDR1 SNHLY, CDR2 FYNNEI. The V end lost 8 bases, the J end lost 8 bases, and 16 bases lay between the germline ends. The CDR3 runs to 14 residues. In DNA, the CDR3 is TGTGCCAGCGGAGAACAGGGATTGTATTCACCCCTCCACTTT. Translation: CASGEQGLYSPLHF.

This clone has only a few counts. This rearrangement joins TRBV9 to TRBJ2-2; 10 nucleotides match TRBD2. Germline lookup yields CDR1 SGDLS and CDR2 YYNGEE. The CDR3 extends over 18 amino acids. J lost 5 bases, V lost 3 bases, and 13 bases had no gene match. The CDR3 region has the DNA TGTGCCAGCAGCGCCGGGGGTCGGGGACTAGCGTTTACCGGGGAGCTGTTTTTT. Translated, it gives CASSAGGRGLAFTGELFF. The entire variable domain, with the rest obtained from reference TRBV9 and TRBJ2-2, is as follows: DSGVTQTPKHLITATGQRVTLRCSPRSGDLSVYWYQQSLDQGLQFLIQYYNGEERAKGNILERFSAQQFPDLHSELNLSSLELGDSALYFCASSAGGRGLAFTGELFFGEGSRLTVL.

This chain connects TRBV11-2 to TRBJ1-1; D is unclear. Germline V gene lookup returns CDR1 SGHAT and CDR2 FQNNGV. CDR3 length equals 15 residues. Trimming removed 2 bases from V and 1 base from J, with 11 bases in between. Here the CDR3 DNA reads TGTGCCAGCAGCTTATGGGGTTTTAGGAACACTGAAGCTTTCTTT. Protein: CASSLWGFRNTEAFF.

This clone was seen more than once but under ten times. The chain couples TRBV4-3 to TRBJ2-3, with D perhaps TRBD2 (5 bases). The CDR3 length is 16 residues. V shed 1 base and J shed 0 bases, with 11 bases lying between them. Germline loops: CDR1 LGHNA, CDR2 YSLEER. The CDR3 is CASSQGISDSTDTQYF. In DNA, the CDR3 is TGCGCCAGCAGCCAAGGGATTAGCGACAGCACAGATACGCAGTATTTT.

The chain employs TRBV5-1 and TRBJ1-1, with a possible D match to TRBD1 (5 bases). V was clipped by 1 base and J by 1 base, with 20 bases between them. The CDR3 has 18 residues. The V gene's germline CDR1 is SGHRS and CDR2 YFSETQ. CDR3 region: CASSLNRPAGLGNTEAFF. In nucleotides, the CDR3 is TGCGCCAGCAGCTTGAACCGGCCAGCGGGGCTCGGGAACACTGAAGCTTTCTTT.

The V call is TRBV2, the J call TRBJ2-5, with D perhaps TRBD1 (5 bases). The V end lost 7 bases, the J end lost 7 bases, and 19 bases lay between the germline ends. The CDR3 covers 14 residues. Germline assignment: CDR1 SNHLY and CDR2 FYNNEI. The CDR3 bases are TGTGCCAGCACCGAAAGAATGGCAGGGTTGACCCAGTACTTC. Residues: CASTERMAGLTQYF.

This clone appeared many times. The gene calls are TRBV5-1 and TRBJ2-5, with D tentatively TRBD1 (5 bases). In germline, CDR1 is SGHRS, CDR2 YFSETQ. The CDR3 loop spans 16 amino acids. Trimming left V 4 bases short and J 3 bases short, with 19 bases between. As DNA, the CDR3 is TGCGCCAGCAGCGTTTATCCTCAGGGTACTAAAGAGACCCAGTACTTC. Translated, it gives CASSVYPQGTKETQYF.

The V gene is TRBV7-2, the J gene TRBJ2-1, with D unresolved. From germline, CDR1 is SGHTA and CDR2 FQGNSA. Trimming removed 3 bases from V and 1 base from J, with 10 bases in between. The CDR3 is 15 amino acids. CDR3 coding DNA: TGTGCCAGCAGCTTTGACGTAGGGTCCTACAATGAGCAGTTCTTC. Translating gives CASSFDVGSYNEQFF.

The rearrangement uses TRBV7-8 and TRBJ1-2, with D perhaps TRBD1 (6 bases). Between the trimmed V and J ends, which lost 5 bases and 1 base, there was a span of 11 bases. Germline CDR1 is SGHVS and CDR2 is FQNEAQ. The CDR3 is 14 residues long. DNA of the CDR3: TGTGCCAGCAGCGCCACAGGGTTTAACTATGGCTACACCTTC. It yields the protein CASSATGFNYGYTF.

This clone has just a few counts. J is TRBJ1-1 and V is TRBV6-5; a possible D gene is TRBD1 (5 bases). Germline assignment: CDR1 MNHEY and CDR2 SVGAGI. This CDR3 is 12 amino acids long. Trimming cost V 2 bases and J 7 bases, with 8 bases left between them. In DNA form, the CDR3 reads TGTGCCAGCAGTTACAGGGGAGTTGAAGCTTTCTTT. Protein: CASSYRGVEAFF.

The chain links TRBV5-6 to TRBJ2-3, with D unclear. CDR3 length: 12 amino acids. Germline V gives CDR1 SGHDT, CDR2 YYEEEE. The V and J ends lost 0 bases and 5 bases respectively, with 4 bases between them. The CDR3 loop is CASSLEVDTQYF. The DNA for the CDR3 is TGTGCCAGCAGCTTGGAGGTAGATACGCAGTATTTT.